This T cell receptor (beta chain) was identified in a study of cytomegalovirus exposure and HLA in healthy donors. Study summary: Later, an analysis reported that the 95 to 150 validation repertoires had used the same platform as the roughly 680 first-cohort repertoires. Study outcomes and limitations: Associated with cytomegalovirus, according to the listing, were approximately 160 TCR beta chains.

The donors were members of the validation cohort, which comprised about 120 subjects and was separate from the first cohort of about 700 subjects. To note about this clone: The antigen is unknown.

Germline V gene sequence: CDR1 SGHRS, CDR2 YFSETQ. The CDR3 loop spans 17 amino acids. V lost 3 bases to trimming and J lost 0 bases; unmatched junction nucleotides: 11. TCRdb's table, derived via immunoSEQ multiplex PCR, lists solely in-frame clones and lacks some. The sample has some 150,000 clones, roughly 91% seen once. Sequences were obtained from PBMCs. The TCR originated in a woman under 30 in good health and CMV-seropositive. This chain links TRBV5-1 with TRBJ1-2; 7 bases are a match to TRBD1. The CDR3 spells CASSYLGQIEANYGYTF. CDR3 in DNA: TGCGCCAGCAGCTACCTGGGACAGATCGAAGCTAACTATGGCTACACCTTC.